The clone carrying this TCR beta chain was recorded a few times. This specimen comes from a study of blood T cell repertoires in COVID-19. The CDR3 has 15 amino acids. The germline CDR1 and CDR2 sequences are WSHSY and SAAADI. Trimming at V came to 5 bases and at J to 1 base, leaving 8 bases not matched to a gene. The repertoire was sequenced with immunoSEQ multiplex PCR; TCRdb's copy has only in-frame clones and lacks some. The data show about 97,000 clones, with around 90% seen just once and 2% to 2.5% held by the top ten. Sequencing was done on a sample of peripheral blood. This receptor was obtained from a man aged 45 to 65 with active COVID-19. The chain employs TRBV10-2 and TRBJ2-7; 7 bases are shared with TRBD1. The CDR3 reads CASSSSNRGSYEQYF. Here the CDR3 DNA reads TGCGCCAGCAGTTCGAGCAACAGGGGTTCCTACGAGCAGTACTTC.